Listed below are T cell receptor beta chains from one sample, sequenced in a study of T cell responses to AZD1222 COVID-19 vaccine. The table came from immunoSEQ multiplex PCR; TCRdb's copy has only in-frame clones and leaves some out. The sample has roughly 100,000 clones; 85% to 90% are singletons. Sequences were derived from peripheral blood, sampled on day 0 of AZD1222 vaccination. The receptors shown here come from an adult in good health. Both conserved end residues are part of each CDR3. A D gene is named only where the DNA matches it firmly. The size of a clone is reported for some rows only, either as once, few or many, or as a class for expanded clones.

D gene | J gene | V gene | clone size | CDR3 DNA | CDR3 protein
TRBD1 | TRBJ1-6 | TRBV9 | . | TGTGCCAGCAACCCGGGACAGTATAATTCACCCCTCCACTTT | CASNPGQYNSPLHF
. | TRBJ2-1 | TRBV5-1 | . | TGCGCCAGCAGCTTGGTAGGAGAACCCTACAATGAGCAGTTCTTC | CASSLVGEPYNEQFF
. | TRBJ1-5 | TRBV10-3 | . | TGTGCCATCGCCGGGACAACGAGCAATCAGCCCCAGCATTTT | CAIAGTTSNQPQHF
. | TRBJ1-1 | TRBV30 | . | TGTGCCTGGAGGCAGGGTCGTACTGAAGCTTTCTTT | CAWRQGRTEAFF
. | TRBJ2-5 | TRBV7-2 | once | TGTGCCAGCAGCTTGACATTACGAGAGACCCAGTACTTC | CASSLTLRETQYF
. | TRBJ1-1 | TRBV5-4 | once | TGTGCCAGCAGCGGGGGACAGAACACTGAAGCTTTCTTT | CASSGGQNTEAFF
TRBD2 | TRBJ2-1 | TRBV6-1 | . | TGTGCCAGCAGTGAAACTAGCGGCCCAATAGGTGGGCTGCGGGTCTTC | CASSETSGPIGGLRVF
. | TRBJ2-7 | TRBV28 | . | TGTGCCAGCAGTGGATTGACGGAAACTGACCTAAGGCAGTACTTC | CASSGLTETDLRQYF
TRBD1 | TRBJ1-2 | TRBV6-5 | . | TGTGCCAGCAGTTATCTCCCAGGGGGAGGAAACTATGGCTACACCTTC | CASSYLPGGGNYGYTF
. | TRBJ1-4 | TRBV4-1 | . | TGCGCCAGCGCTGCGGGGTTAGGGGAAAAACTGTTTTTT | CASAAGLGEKLFF
TRBD1 | TRBJ2-5 | TRBV14 | . | TGTGCCAGCAGCCTAAGGACAGGGACACGAGAGACCCAGTACTTC | CASSLRTGTRETQYF
. | TRBJ2-2 | TRBV7-9 | . | TGTGCCAGACAGCTAAATACCAAAGACACCGGGGAGCTGTTTTTT | CARQLNTKDTGELFF
. | TRBJ1-2 | TRBV29-1 | . | TGCAGCGTTGGGGGACGGAAAAACTATGGCTACACCTTC | CSVGGRKNYGYTF
. | TRBJ2-6 | TRBV29-1 | . | TGCAGCGTTGAATTCGTCGGACACCGATTCTCTGGGGCCAACGTCCTGACTTTC | CSVEFVGHRFSGANVLTF
. | TRBJ2-1 | TRBV6-2/TRBV6-3 | . | TGTGCCAGCAGTTTAGGCCAGAGTCGCAATGAGCAGTTCTTC | CASSLGQSRNEQFF
. | TRBJ1-1 | TRBV12-3/TRBV12-4 | . | TGTGCCAGCAGAGAGGGGGGAGAAGCTTTCTTT | CASREGGEAFF
. | TRBJ2-2 | TRBV19 | . | TGTGCCAGTAGTATAGTGTCCGGGGAGCTGTTTTTT | CASSIVSGELFF
. | TRBJ1-2 | TRBV7-9 | . | TGTGCCAGCAGACACCTCGGGGGGGACTATGGCTACACCTTC | CASRHLGGDYGYTF
. | TRBJ1-4 | TRBV6-2/TRBV6-3 | . | TGTGCCAGCAGTTATGGGGAAAAACTGTTTTTT | CASSYGEKLFF
TRBD1 | TRBJ2-7 | TRBV5-4 | . | TGTGCCAGCAGCTTGGACAGGGGACACGAGCAGTACTTC | CASSLDRGHEQYF
. | TRBJ1-3 | TRBV5-1 | once | TGCGCCAGCAGCTCAACAGGGACATCCGGAAACACCATATATTTT | CASSSTGTSGNTIYF
. | TRBJ1-2 | TRBV28 | . | TGTGCCAGCAGAGCGGAGGGGGGCTCTAACTATGGCTACACCTTC | CASRAEGGSNYGYTF
. | TRBJ1-1 | TRBV19 | . | TGTGCCAGTAGTACAGGGACGGTGAACACTGAAGCTTTCTTT | CASSTGTVNTEAFF
. | TRBJ2-7 | TRBV20-1 | . | TGCAGTGCTAGTGTTCCTGGCGTGTACGAGCAGTACTTC | CSASVPGVYEQYF
. | TRBJ1-1 | TRBV5-1 | . | TGCGCCAGCAGCGGAACATGGACTGAAGCTTTCTTT | CASSGTWTEAFF
. | TRBJ2-3 | TRBV7-9 | . | TGTGCCAGCAGCCTTATGACAGATACGCAGTATTTT | CASSLMTDTQYF
. | TRBJ2-7 | TRBV6-4 | . | TGTGCCAGCCGGGACTTTTACGGGCAGCAGTACTTC | CASRDFYGQQYF
TRBD1 | TRBJ2-3 | TRBV11-2 | . | TGTGCCAGCAGCTTATCCGGGACAGTCACAGATACGCAGTATTTT | CASSLSGTVTDTQYF
. | TRBJ1-2 | TRBV2 | . | TGTGCCAGCAGGGGGACCCGAGCTAACTATGGCTACACCTTC | CASRGTRANYGYTF
. | TRBJ2-7 | TRBV7-9 | . | TGTGCCAGCAGCCGAGACTTGGGAGGAAGGGACGAGCAGTACTTC | CASSRDLGGRDEQYF
TRBD1 | TRBJ1-5 | TRBV28 | once | TGTGCCAGCAGCCCCCAAGGGGGCGAAAGACAGCCCCAGCATTTT | CASSPQGGERQPQHF
TRBD1 | TRBJ2-3 | TRBV5-1 | . | TGCGCCAGCAGCGGGGGACAGGCCCTCGGCACAGATACGCAGTATTTT | CASSGGQALGTDTQYF
TRBD1 | TRBJ1-1 | TRBV6-5 | . | TGTGCCAGCAGTTCCCAGGGAGGGGGCGTTAACACTGAAGCTTTCTTT | CASSSQGGGVNTEAFF
. | TRBJ1-3 | TRBV7-9 | . | TGTGCCAGCAGCTCCGGGACGGACGGAAACACCATATATTTT | CASSSGTDGNTIYF
TRBD2 | TRBJ2-1 | TRBV24-1 | . | TGTGCCACCAGTGATCCCGCTAGCGGGAACACCAATGAGCAGTTCTTC | CATSDPASGNTNEQFF
TRBD1 | TRBJ1-6 | TRBV6-5 | . | TGTGCCAGCAGTCTGGGACAGGGTAATTCACCCCTCCACTTT | CASSLGQGNSPLHF
. | TRBJ2-7 | TRBV6-5 | . | TGTGCCAGCAGTTACTCGACGTCGGGCGGAGCGTACGAGCAGTACTTC | CASSYSTSGGAYEQYF
TRBD1 | TRBJ2-5 | TRBV6-2/TRBV6-3 | . | TGTGCCAGCAGTCCACTCACCAGGGGGCGAGACGAGACCCAGTACTTC | CASSPLTRGRDETQYF
. | TRBJ1-6 | TRBV7-2 | . | TGTGCCAGCAGCTTAGAAGGTGTCAAAGGACAGCAATTT | CASSLEGVKGQQF
. | TRBJ2-4 | TRBV15 | once | TGTGCCACCAGCAGAGATGCAGGGGGGGCCAAAAACATTCAGTACTTC | CATSRDAGGAKNIQYF
. | TRBJ1-2 | TRBV19 | . | TGTGCCAGTAGTCAGGGGATTCGCACCGGTGGCTACACCTTC | CASSQGIRTGGYTF
. | TRBJ2-7 | TRBV4-2 | . | TGTGCCAGCAGCCAAGAGGGGGACCCTATGTACGAGCAGTACTTC | CASSQEGDPMYEQYF
. | TRBJ1-2 | TRBV6-5 | . | TGTGCCAGCAGCGCCGGGACACTGGCTAGAGGCTACACCTTC | CASSAGTLARGYTF
. | TRBJ1-5 | TRBV3-1/TRBV3-2 | once | TGTGCCAGCAGCAATCGGGACACCCTCAATCAGCCCCAGCATTTT | CASSNRDTLNQPQHF
. | TRBJ2-7 | TRBV6-5 | . | TGTGCCAGCAGTTGGGGGGCGGCCTACGAGCAGTACTTC | CASSWGAAYEQYF
. | TRBJ1-2 | TRBV7-3 | . | TGTGCCAGCAGCTCAAGACCCAAAGGGGGGTATGGCTACACCTTC | CASSSRPKGGYGYTF
. | TRBJ1-1 | TRBV19 | . | TGTGCCACTCAGGTAGGTCTCGGGGGCACTGAAGCTTTCTTT | CATQVGLGGTEAFF
. | TRBJ2-1 | TRBV29-1 | few | TGCAGCTCCCGGGACAACGGTGAGCAGTTCTTC | CSSRDNGEQFF
TRBD2 | TRBJ2-5 | TRBV18 | . | TGTGCCAGCTCACCGCGAGGGGATGGACTAGCGGGGGAGACCCAGTACTTC | CASSPRGDGLAGETQYF
. | TRBJ2-1 | TRBV19 | . | TGTGCCAGTAGTGTCGGGCAGGCATACAATGAGCAGTTCTTC | CASSVGQAYNEQFF
TRBD2 | TRBJ2-1 | TRBV30 | . | TGTGCCTGGATAGTCCGACTAGCTACAAATGAGCAGTTCTTC | CAWIVRLATNEQFF
. | TRBJ1-4 | TRBV6-5 | . | TGTGCCAGCAGTAAGACGTGGGGGGTTAATGAAAAACTGTTTTTT | CASSKTWGVNEKLFF